These 16 T cell receptor beta chains share one sample of origin, sequenced in a study of blood T cell repertoires in COVID-19. Data came from immunoSEQ multiplex PCR; TCRdb stores just in-frame clones and leaves some out. The sample has 180,000 or so clones; roughly 87% are singletons. Sequencing was done on a sample of PBMCs or T cells enriched from blood (not recorded which). The source is a man aged 45-65 years who had recovered from COVID-19.

This chain connects TRBV28 to TRBJ1-2, with 8 bases matching TRBD1. Per the germline V gene, CDR1 is MDHEN and CDR2 is SYDVKM. The junction had 5 bases not matched to a gene; V was cut back by 8 bases and J by 0 bases. CDR3 length equals 14 residues. This chain's CDR3 is CASGTGGPNYGYTF. CDR3 sequence (DNA): TGTGCCAGCGGGACAGGAGGACCTAACTATGGCTACACCTTC.

The J gene is TRBJ2-5, the V gene TRBV19, with a tentative D call TRBD2 (6 bases). V was trimmed by 1 base and J by 2 bases, leaving 11 bases between them. There are 15 residues in the CDR3. Germline lookup yields CDR1 LNHDA and CDR2 SQIVND (reference sequence). For the CDR3, the DNA is TGTGCCAGTAGTATAGGGGCAGGAGGGCAAGAGACCCAGTACTTC. Translating it yields CASSIGAGGQETQYF.

This chain connects TRBV18 to TRBJ2-2; D is perhaps TRBD1 (6 bases). V shed 5 bases and J shed 1 base, with 11 bases lying between them. The CDR3 has 15 residues. Germline V gene sequence: CDR1 KGHSH, CDR2 LQKENI. The CDR3 protein is CASSRDTGNTGELFF. The CDR3 nucleotides are TGTGCCAGCTCAAGGGACACGGGGAACACCGGGGAGCTGTTTTTT.

The J gene is TRBJ1-5, the V gene TRBV2, with a tentative D call TRBD1 (6 bases). The germline CDR1 and CDR2 sequences are SNHLY and FYNNEI. Trimming pared 8 bases from V and 4 bases from J, leaving 9 bases between. CDR3 size: 12 residues. CDR3 region: CASRDTNQPQHF. CDR3 nucleotides: TGTGCCAGCCGGGACACTAATCAGCCCCAGCATTTT.

This clone appeared a few times. The chain combines TRBV13 with TRBJ2-2, with 9 positions matching TRBD2. Germline CDR1 is PRHDT and CDR2 is FYEKMQ (reference sequence). The junction had 4 bases not matched to a gene; V was cut back by 5 bases and J by 0 bases. This CDR3 region has 16 residues. The CDR3 sequence: CASSPRLAANTGELFF. CDR3 DNA: TGTGCCAGCAGCCCCAGACTAGCGGCGAACACCGGGGAGCTGTTTTTT.

J is TRBJ2-7 and V is TRBV7-9; the match to TRBD2 covers 13 bases. Germline trimming cut 7 bases from V and 4 bases from J; bases unmatched to any gene: 16. The CDR3 spans 18 residues. Germline assignment: CDR1 SEHNR and CDR2 FQNEAQ (reference sequence). The CDR3 loop reads CASTRGLSGLAGVYEQYF. CDR3 nucleotide sequence: TGTGCCAGCACCCGGGGACTCTCAGGACTAGCGGGAGTTTACGAGCAGTACTTC.

This clone was detected only once. The chain joins TRBV7-8 to TRBJ2-7; 8 nucleotides line up with TRBD2. The germline V gene encodes CDR1 SGHVS and CDR2 FQNEAQ. The CDR3 is 17 residues long. The junction had 7 bases not matched to a gene; V was cut back by 0 bases and J by 0 bases. The CDR3 reads CASSLALTSGASYEQYF. The CDR3 nucleotides are TGTGCCAGCAGCTTAGCGCTAACTAGCGGCGCCTCCTACGAGCAGTACTTC.

V usage is TRBV5-4 and J usage is TRBJ2-3; 8 nucleotides agree with TRBD1. Losses at the gene ends were 2 bases for V and 6 bases for J; bases not matched to a gene: 5. The CDR3 is 14 residues long. Germline values: CDR1 SGHNT, CDR2 YYREEE (reference sequence). CDR3 DNA: TGTGCCAGCAGCTTCGGACAGGGAGGCGATACGCAGTATTTT. Amino acids: CASSFGQGGDTQYF.

The genes are TRBV19 and TRBJ1-5, with D maybe TRBD1 (6 bases). From germline, CDR1 is LNHDA and CDR2 SQIVND (reference sequence). The V end lost 3 bases, the J end lost 7 bases, and 10 bases lay between the germline ends. This CDR3 contains 13 residues. CDR3 sequence: CASSIGGLQPQHF. CDR3 sequence (DNA): TGTGCCAGTAGTATCGGGGGGCTCCAGCCCCAGCATTTT.

This clone has a single count. This chain joins TRBV28 and TRBJ1-5, with 10 bases aligning to TRBD1. This CDR3 is built from 15 residues. The germline V gene has CDR1 MDHEN and CDR2 SYDVKM. V lost 6 bases to trimming and J lost 6 bases; unmatched junction nucleotides: 8. The CDR3 sequence is CASRLGTGVRQPQHF. In DNA form, the CDR3 reads TGTGCCAGCAGACTCGGGACAGGGGTACGTCAGCCCCAGCATTTT.

The chain combines TRBV9 with TRBJ2-3; D gene ambiguous. Germline V gene lookup returns CDR1 SGDLS and CDR2 YYNGEE. The CDR3 covers 12 residues. Trimming shortened V by 3 bases and J by 3 bases, and 5 bases separated the two germline ends. In nucleotides, the CDR3 is TGTGCCAGCAGCGCCGTAACAGATACGCAGTATTTT. Translating it yields CASSAVTDTQYF.

The rearrangement joins TRBV7-8 to TRBJ2-7; a weak D match, TRBD2 (5 bases). From germline, CDR1 is SGHVS and CDR2 FQNEAQ. This CDR3 is 14 amino acids long. Deletions cut 2 bases from V and 0 bases from J, with 8 bases between. This CDR3 reads CASSLPTSSYEQYF. CDR3 coding DNA: TGTGCCAGCAGCTTACCCACTAGCTCCTACGAGCAGTACTTC.

This clone was seen many times. V is TRBV2 and J is TRBJ2-4, with 9 bases identical to TRBD1. V lost 6 bases and J lost 9; bases outside the gene matches: 9. Germline CDR1 is SNHLY and CDR2 is FYNNEI. This CDR3 contains 14 residues. The CDR3 loop is CASRDRGGAGIQYF. CDR3 nucleotide sequence: TGTGCCAGCAGAGACAGGGGGGGGGCTGGCATTCAGTACTTC.

This clone was seen ten or more times. V is TRBV18 and J is TRBJ2-3, with 7 nucleotides matching TRBD1. CDR1 is KGHSH, CDR2 LQKENI, per germline. V lost 3 bases and J lost 6; bases outside the gene matches: 6. The CDR3 runs 14 residues. CDR3 sequence (DNA): TGTGCCAGCTCACCGGACGACAGGGCTGATACGCAGTATTTT. It yields the protein CASSPDDRADTQYF.

This clone showed up just a few times. The V call is TRBV15, the J call TRBJ2-1; TRBD1 agrees at 9 bases. Unmatched junction bases numbered 6, after V lost 4 bases and J lost 8 bases. This CDR3 has 14 amino acids. Germline V CDR1 and CDR2: LNHNV, YYDKDF (reference sequence). The CDR3 region is CATSTRTGVYEQFF. DNA for the CDR3: TGTGCCACCAGCACCAGGACAGGGGTCTATGAGCAGTTCTTC. Based on the CDR3 plus reference TRBV15 and TRBJ2-1, the full variable domain is DAMVIQNPRYQVTQFGKPVTLSCSQTLNHNVMYWYQQKSSQAPKLLFHYYDKDFNNEADTPDNFQSRRPNTSFCFLDIRSPGLGDTAMYLCATSTRTGVYEQFFGPGTRLTVL.

The chain links TRBV19 to TRBJ2-2, with TRBD2 matching 8 bases. V was clipped by 0 bases and J by 4 bases; unmatched bases: 1. CDR1 and CDR2 from the germline V gene are LNHDA and SQIVND (reference sequence). The CDR3 spans 15 residues. CDR3 nucleotide sequence: TGTGCCAGTAGTATAGATCGGGGGGGCACCGGGGAGCTGTTTTTT. Residues: CASSIDRGGTGELFF.